What follows is one TCR beta chain and its context. Germline V gene sequence: CDR1 SGHNT, CDR2 YENEEA. V was shortened by 5 bases and J by 4 bases, with 19 bases between the two germline ends. This CDR3 contains 16 residues. This record belongs to a study of OX40 agonist ivuxolimab in advanced cancers. Study-level background: Patients in dose escalation had liver, melanoma, kidney or head and neck cancers.

Clones were sequenced by immunoSEQ multiplex PCR, and TCRdb holds only the in-frame ones, with some missing. The sample contains 95,000 to 100,000 clones, approximately 84% of which appear only once. The cohort excluded patients with autoimmune disease history or systemic immunosuppression. This clonotype originated in an adult with an advanced solid tumor such as melanoma, head and neck, liver or kidney cancer. V gene TRBV11-3 combines with J gene TRBJ2-3, with a tentative D call TRBD1 (5 bases). The material sequenced was CD4+ or CD8+ T cells sorted from blood, taken in a trial of the OX40 agonist ivuxolimab. The CDR3 here is CASSPPSTGAADTQYF. The CDR3 DNA is TGTGCCAGCAGCCCCCCATCGACTGGGGCCGCAGATACGCAGTATTTT.